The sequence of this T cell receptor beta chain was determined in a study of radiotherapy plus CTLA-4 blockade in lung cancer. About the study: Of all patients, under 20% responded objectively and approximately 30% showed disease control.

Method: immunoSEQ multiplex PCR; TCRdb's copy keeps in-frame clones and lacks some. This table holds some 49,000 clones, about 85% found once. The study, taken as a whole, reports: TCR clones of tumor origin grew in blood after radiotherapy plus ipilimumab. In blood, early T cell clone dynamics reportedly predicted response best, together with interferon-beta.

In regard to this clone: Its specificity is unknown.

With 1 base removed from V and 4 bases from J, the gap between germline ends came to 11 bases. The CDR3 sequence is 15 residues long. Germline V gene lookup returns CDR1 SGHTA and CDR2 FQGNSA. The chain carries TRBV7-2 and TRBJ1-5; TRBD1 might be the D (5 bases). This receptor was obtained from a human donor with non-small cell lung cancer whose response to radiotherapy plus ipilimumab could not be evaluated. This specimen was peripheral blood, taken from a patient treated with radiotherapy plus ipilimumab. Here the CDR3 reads CASSLEARANQPQHF. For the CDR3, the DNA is TGTGCCAGCAGCTTAGAGGCCAGGGCGAATCAGCCCCAGCATTTT.